This T cell receptor (beta chain) was retrieved from a study of cytomegalovirus exposure and HLA in healthy donors. This clone was counted a few times. Germline CDR1 and CDR2: GTSNPN and SVGIG (reference sequence). V gave up 2 bases and J gave up 5 bases; unmatched junction bases: 3. CDR3 length: 13 residues. Primers: 60 Vbeta forward and 13 Jbeta reverse. Clones were read by immunoSEQ multiplex PCR, and TCRdb kept only the in-frame ones, dropping some. The data contain approximately 190,000 clones, roughly 80% of them singletons. V and J are TRBV30 and TRBJ2-3; 8 nucleotides agree with TRBD2. This clonotype originated in a woman in her 30s in good health and CMV-seropositive. Sequenced sample: PBMCs. CDR3 bases: TGTGCCTGGAGTTGGGCGGGAGGAGATACGCAGTATTTT. This sequence encodes CAWSWAGGDTQYF.